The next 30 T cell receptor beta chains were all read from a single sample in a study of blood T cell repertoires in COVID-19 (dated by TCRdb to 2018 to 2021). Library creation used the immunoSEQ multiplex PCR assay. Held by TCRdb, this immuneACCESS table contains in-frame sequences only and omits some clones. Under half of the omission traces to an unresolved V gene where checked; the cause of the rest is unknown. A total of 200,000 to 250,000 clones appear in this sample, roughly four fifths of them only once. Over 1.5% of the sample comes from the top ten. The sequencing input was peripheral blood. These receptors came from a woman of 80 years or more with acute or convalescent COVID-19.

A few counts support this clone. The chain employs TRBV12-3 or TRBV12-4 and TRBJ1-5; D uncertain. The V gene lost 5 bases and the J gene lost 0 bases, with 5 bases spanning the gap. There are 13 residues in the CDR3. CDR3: CASSRDSNQPQHF. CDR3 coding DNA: TGTGCCAGCAGTCGCGATAGCAATCAGCCCCAGCATTTT.

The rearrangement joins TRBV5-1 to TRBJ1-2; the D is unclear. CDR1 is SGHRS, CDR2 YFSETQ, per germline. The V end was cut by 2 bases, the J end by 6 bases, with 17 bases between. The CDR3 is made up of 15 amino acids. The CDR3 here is CASSFALTGTNGYTF. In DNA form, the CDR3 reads TGCGCCAGCAGCTTTGCTTTGACGGGAACAAATGGCTACACCTTC.

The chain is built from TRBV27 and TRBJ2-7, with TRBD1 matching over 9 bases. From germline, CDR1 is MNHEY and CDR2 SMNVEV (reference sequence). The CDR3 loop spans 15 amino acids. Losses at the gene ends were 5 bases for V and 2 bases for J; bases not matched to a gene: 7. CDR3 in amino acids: CASSPGTGLTYEQYF. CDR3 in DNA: TGTGCCAGCAGTCCGGGGACAGGGCTTACCTACGAGCAGTACTTC.

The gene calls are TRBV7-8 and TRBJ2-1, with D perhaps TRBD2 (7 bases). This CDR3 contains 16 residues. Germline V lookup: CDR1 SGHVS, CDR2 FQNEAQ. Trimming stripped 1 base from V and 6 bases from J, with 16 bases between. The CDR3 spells CASSLVGGGTSNEQFF. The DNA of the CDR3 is TGTGCCAGCAGCTTAGTAGGGGGAGGGACCTCCAATGAGCAGTTCTTC.

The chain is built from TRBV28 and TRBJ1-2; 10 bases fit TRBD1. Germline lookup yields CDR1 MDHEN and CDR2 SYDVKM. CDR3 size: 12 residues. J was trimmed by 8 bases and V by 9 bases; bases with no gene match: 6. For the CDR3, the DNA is TGTGCCAGTAGACAGGGGGCCCAAGGCTACACCTTC. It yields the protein CASRQGAQGYTF.

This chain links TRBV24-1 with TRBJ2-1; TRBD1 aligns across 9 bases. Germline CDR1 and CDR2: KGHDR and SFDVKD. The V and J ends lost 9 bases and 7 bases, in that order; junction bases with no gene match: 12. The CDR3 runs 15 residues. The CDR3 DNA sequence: TGTGCCACCTCACAACCGGGACAGGGACAGAATGAGCAGTTCTTC. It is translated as CATSQPGQGQNEQFF.

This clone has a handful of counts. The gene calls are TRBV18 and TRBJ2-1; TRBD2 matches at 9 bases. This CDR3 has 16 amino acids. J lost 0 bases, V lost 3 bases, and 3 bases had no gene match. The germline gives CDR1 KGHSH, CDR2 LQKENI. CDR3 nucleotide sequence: TGTGCCAGCTCACCTCGACTAGCGGTCTCCTACAATGAGCAGTTCTTC. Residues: CASSPRLAVSYNEQFF. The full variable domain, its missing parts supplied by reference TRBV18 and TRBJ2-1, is NAGVMQNPRHLVRRRGQEARLRCSPMKGHSHVYWYRQLPEEGLKFMVYLQKENIIDESGMPKERFSAEFPKEGPSILRIQQVVRGDSAAYFCASSPRLAVSYNEQFFGPGTRLTVL.

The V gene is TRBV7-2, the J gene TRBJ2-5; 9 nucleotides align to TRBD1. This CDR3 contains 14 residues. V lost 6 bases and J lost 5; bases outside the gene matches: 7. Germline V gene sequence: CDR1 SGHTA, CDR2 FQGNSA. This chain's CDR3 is CASRPTGGWETQYF. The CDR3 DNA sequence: TGTGCCAGCAGGCCCACAGGGGGCTGGGAGACCCAGTACTTC.

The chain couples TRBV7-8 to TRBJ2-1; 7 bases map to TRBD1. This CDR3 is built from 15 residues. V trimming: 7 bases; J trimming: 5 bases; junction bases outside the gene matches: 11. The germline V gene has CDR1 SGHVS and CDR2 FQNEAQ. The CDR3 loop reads CASTKTGTANNEQFF. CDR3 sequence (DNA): TGTGCCAGCACAAAAACCGGGACAGCAAACAATGAGCAGTTCTTC.

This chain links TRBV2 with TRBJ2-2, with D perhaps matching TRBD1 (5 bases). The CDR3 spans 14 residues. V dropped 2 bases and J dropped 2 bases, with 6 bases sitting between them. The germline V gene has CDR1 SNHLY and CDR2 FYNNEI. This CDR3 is CASSEQGNTGELFF. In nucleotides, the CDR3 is TGTGCCAGCAGTGAACAGGGAAACACCGGGGAGCTGTTTTTT.

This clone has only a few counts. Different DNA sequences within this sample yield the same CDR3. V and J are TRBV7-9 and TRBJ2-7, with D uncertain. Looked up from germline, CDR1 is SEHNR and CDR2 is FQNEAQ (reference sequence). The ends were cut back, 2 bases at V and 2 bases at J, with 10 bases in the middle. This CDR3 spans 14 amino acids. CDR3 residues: CASSLSGVPYEQYF. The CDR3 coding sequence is TGTGCCAGCAGCTTATCCGGAGTTCCCTACGAGCAGTACTTC.

This chain's CDR3 is CASSSHRGYNSPLHF. DNA of the CDR3: TGTGCCAGCAGTTCACACAGGGGTTATAATTCACCCCTCCACTTT. The chain recombines TRBV27 with TRBJ1-6; 7 nucleotides agree with TRBD1. The CDR3 has 15 residues. The V segment lost 4 bases and the J segment 4 bases; nucleotides outside the gene matches: 4. The V gene's germline CDR1 is MNHEY and CDR2 SMNVEV (reference sequence).

As DNA, the CDR3 is TGTGCCAGCAGAGGACAGGGGGAAGGTTCACCCCTCCACTTT. It translates to CASRGQGEGSPLHF. The V and J genes are TRBV2 and TRBJ1-6; 10 bases are a match to TRBD1. V shed 6 bases and J 9 bases; nucleotides not matched to a gene: 5. Germline values: CDR1 SNHLY, CDR2 FYNNEI. CDR3 length: 14 residues.

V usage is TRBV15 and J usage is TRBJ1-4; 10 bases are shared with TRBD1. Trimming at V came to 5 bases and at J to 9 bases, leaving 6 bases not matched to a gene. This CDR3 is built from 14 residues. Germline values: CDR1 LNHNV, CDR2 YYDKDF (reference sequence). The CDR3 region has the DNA TGTGCCACCAGCGAGGGACAGGGGCTGAAAAAACTGTTTTTT. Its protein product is CATSEGQGLKKLFF.

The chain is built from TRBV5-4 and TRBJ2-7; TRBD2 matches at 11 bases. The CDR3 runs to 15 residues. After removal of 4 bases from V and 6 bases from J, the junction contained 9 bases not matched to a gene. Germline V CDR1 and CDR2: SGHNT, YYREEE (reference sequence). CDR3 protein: CASSLKLAGDLEQYF. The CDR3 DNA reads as TGTGCCAGCAGCCTAAAACTAGCGGGGGATCTCGAGCAGTACTTC.

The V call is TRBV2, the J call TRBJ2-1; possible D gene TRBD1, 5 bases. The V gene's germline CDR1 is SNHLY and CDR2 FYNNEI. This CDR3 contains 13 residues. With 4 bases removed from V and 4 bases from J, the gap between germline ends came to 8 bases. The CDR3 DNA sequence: TGTGCCAGCAGTGGGGGCAGGTACAATGAGCAGTTCTTC. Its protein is CASSGGRYNEQFF.

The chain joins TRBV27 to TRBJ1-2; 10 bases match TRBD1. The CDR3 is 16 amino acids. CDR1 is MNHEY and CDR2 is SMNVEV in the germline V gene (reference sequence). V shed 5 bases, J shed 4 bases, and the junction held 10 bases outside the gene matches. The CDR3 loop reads CASSTRTGGSLYGYTF. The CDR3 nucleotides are TGTGCCAGCAGTACCCGGACAGGGGGATCCCTCTATGGCTACACCTTC.

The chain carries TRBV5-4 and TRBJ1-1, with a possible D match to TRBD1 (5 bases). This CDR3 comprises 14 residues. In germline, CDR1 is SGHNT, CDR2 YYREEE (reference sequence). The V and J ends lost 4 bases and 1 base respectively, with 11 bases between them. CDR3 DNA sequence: TGTGCCAGCAGCCCCGGGCAGGGGAACACTGAAGCTTTCTTT. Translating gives CASSPGQGNTEAFF.

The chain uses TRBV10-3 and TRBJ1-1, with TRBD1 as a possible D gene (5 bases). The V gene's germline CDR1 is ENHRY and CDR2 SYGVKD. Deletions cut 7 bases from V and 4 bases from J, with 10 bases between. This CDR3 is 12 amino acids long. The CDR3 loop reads CAITAGRTEAFF. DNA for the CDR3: TGTGCCATCACGGCAGGGCGCACTGAAGCTTTCTTT.

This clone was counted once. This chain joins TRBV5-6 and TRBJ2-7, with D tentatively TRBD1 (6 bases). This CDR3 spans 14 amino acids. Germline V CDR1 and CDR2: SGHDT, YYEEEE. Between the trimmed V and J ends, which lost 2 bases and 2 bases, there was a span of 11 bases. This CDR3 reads CASSLNRVAYEQYF. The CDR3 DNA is TGTGCCAGCAGCTTAAACAGGGTAGCCTACGAGCAGTACTTC.

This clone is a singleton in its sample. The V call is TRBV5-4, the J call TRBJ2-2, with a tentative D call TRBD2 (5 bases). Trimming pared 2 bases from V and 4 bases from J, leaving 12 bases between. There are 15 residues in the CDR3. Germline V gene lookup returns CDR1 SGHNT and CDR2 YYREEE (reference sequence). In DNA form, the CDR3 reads TGTGCCAGCAGCTTCGCCGGGGTGGCCACCGGGGAGCTGTTTTTT. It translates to CASSFAGVATGELFF.

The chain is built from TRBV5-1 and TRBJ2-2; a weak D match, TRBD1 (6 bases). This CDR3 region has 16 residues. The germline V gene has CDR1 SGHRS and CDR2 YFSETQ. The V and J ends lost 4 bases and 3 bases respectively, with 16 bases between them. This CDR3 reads CASSPGQRRDTGELFF. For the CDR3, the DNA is TGCGCCAGCAGCCCCGGACAGCGCCGAGACACCGGGGAGCTGTTTTTT. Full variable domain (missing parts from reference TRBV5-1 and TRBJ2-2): KAGVTQTPRYLIKTRGQQVTLSCSPISGHRSVSWYQQTPGQGLQFLFEYFSETQRNKGNFPGRFSGRQFSNSRSEMNVSTLELGDSALYLCASSPGQRRDTGELFFGEGSRLTVL.

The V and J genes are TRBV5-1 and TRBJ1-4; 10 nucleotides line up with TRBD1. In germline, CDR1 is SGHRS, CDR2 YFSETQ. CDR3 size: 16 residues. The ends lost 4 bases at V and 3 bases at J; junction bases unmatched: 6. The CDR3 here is CASSPTGQGANEKLFF. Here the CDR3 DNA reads TGCGCCAGCAGCCCGACCGGACAGGGGGCTAATGAAAAACTGTTTTTT. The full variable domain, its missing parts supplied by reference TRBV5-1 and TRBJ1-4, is KAGVTQTPRYLIKTRGQQVTLSCSPISGHRSVSWYQQTPGQGLQFLFEYFSETQRNKGNFPGRFSGRQFSNSRSEMNVSTLELGDSALYLCASSPTGQGANEKLFFGSGTQLSVL.

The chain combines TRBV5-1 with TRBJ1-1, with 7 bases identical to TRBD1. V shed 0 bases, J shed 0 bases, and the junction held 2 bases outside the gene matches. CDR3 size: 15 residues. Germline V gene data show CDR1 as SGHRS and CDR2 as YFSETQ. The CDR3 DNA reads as TGCGCCAGCAGCTTGGTAGGGACAGTGAACACTGAAGCTTTCTTT. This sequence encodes CASSLVGTVNTEAFF.

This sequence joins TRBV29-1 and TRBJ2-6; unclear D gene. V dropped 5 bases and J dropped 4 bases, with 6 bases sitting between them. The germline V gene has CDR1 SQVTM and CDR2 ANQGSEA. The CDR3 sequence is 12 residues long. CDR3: CSVRVGANVLTF. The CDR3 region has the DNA TGCAGCGTTCGGGTCGGGGCCAACGTCCTGACTTTC.

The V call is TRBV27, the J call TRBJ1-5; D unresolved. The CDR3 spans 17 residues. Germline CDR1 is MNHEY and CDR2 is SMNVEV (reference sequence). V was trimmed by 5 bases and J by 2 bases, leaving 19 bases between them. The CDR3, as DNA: TGTGCCAGCAGTATTGCCATCTCCGGGAGGGGCAATCAGCCCCAGCATTTT. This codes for CASSIAISGRGNQPQHF.

The CDR3 here is CASSQDLRDRGWNTEAFF. The CDR3 nucleotides read TGTGCCAGCAGCCAAGATCTCCGGGACAGGGGATGGAACACTGAAGCTTTCTTT. The J gene is TRBJ1-1, the V gene TRBV14, with 10 bases aligning to TRBD1. Germline CDR1 is SGHDN and CDR2 is FVKESK. V dropped 0 bases and J dropped 1; count of bases not matched to a gene: 8. The CDR3 contains 18 residues.

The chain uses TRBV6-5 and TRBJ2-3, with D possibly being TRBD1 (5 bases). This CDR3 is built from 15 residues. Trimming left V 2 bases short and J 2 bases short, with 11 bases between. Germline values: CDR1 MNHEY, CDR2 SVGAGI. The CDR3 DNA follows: TGTGCCAGCAGTTACAGGGGCTACTACACAGATACGCAGTATTTT. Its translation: CASSYRGYYTDTQYF.

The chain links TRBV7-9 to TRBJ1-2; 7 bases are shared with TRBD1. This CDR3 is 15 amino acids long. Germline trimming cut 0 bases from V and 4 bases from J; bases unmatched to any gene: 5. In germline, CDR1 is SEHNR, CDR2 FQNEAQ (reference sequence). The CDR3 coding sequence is TGTGCCAGCAGCTTAGCACTTGACAGGGTCTATGGCTACACCTTC. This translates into CASSLALDRVYGYTF.

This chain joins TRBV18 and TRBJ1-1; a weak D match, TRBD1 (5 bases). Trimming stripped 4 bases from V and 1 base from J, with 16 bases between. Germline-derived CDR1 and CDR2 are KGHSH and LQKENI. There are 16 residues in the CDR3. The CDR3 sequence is CASSRDSPGRNTEAFF. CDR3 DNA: TGTGCCAGCTCACGGGACTCCCCTGGGAGGAACACTGAAGCTTTCTTT.